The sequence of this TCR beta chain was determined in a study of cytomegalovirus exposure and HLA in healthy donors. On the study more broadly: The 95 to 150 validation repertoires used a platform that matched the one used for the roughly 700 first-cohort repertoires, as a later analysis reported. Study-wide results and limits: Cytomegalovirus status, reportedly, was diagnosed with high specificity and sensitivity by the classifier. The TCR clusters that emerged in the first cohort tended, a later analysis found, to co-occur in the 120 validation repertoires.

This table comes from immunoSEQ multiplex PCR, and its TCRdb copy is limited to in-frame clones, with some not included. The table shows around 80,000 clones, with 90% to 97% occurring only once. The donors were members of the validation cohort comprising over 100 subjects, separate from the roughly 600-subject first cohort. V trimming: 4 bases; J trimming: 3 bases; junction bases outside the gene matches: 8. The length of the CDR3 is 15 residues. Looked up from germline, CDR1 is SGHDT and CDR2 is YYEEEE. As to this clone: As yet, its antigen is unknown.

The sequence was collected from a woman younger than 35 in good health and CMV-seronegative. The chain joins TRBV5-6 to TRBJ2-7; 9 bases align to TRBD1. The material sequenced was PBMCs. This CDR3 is CASSEGTGTYYEQYF. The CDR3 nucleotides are TGTGCCAGCAGCGAAGGGACAGGGACATACTACGAGCAGTACTTC.